These 18 T cell receptor beta chains share one sample of origin, sequenced in a study of glioma-infiltrating T cells after dendritic cell vaccination. Profiling relied on immunoSEQ multiplex PCR, and the TCRdb table lists in-frame clones only, not all of them. The data contain roughly 60,000 clones, about 79% of them seen just once; the ten biggest clones take up about 15%. Time point reported: after dendritic cell vaccination, including at tumor progression/relapse. The sample consisted of blood, taken after dendritic cell vaccination. The receptor source for this set is a human donor with glioblastoma.

The chain joins TRBV4-1 to TRBJ2-5; perhaps TRBD1 as D (6 bases). Trimming took off 4 bases at V and 4 bases at J, with 19 bases between the two ends. The CDR3 is 16 residues long. Germline values: CDR1 MGHRA, CDR2 YSYEKL. This CDR3 is CASSLRTAREAETQYF. CDR3 nucleotides: TGCGCCAGCAGCCTTCGGACAGCCCGAGAGGCAGAGACCCAGTACTTC.

This clone was recorded once. The chain uses TRBV21-1 and TRBJ2-5; the DNA was not compared with TRBD1, the D call given in the table. TRBV21-1 is reported as a pseudogene. CDR3 size: 13 residues. CDR3 nucleotides: TGTGCCAGCAGCATATGGACAGGGGAGACCCAGTACTTC. It encodes CASSIWTGETQYF.

This clone was detected once. The chain combines TRBV5-4 with TRBJ2-2; 10 bases are shared with TRBD2. The junction had 0 bases not matched to a gene; V was cut back by 0 bases and J by 1 base. This CDR3 region has 16 residues. The germline CDR1 and CDR2 sequences are SGHNT and YYREEE (reference sequence). CDR3 bases: TGTGCCAGCAGCTTGGGGACTAGCGGGAACACCGGGGAGCTGTTTTTT. This encodes CASSLGTSGNTGELFF.

This clone was counted once. This chain connects TRBV7-2 to TRBJ1-4; no clear D. V dropped 2 bases and J dropped 1 base, with 5 bases sitting between them. This CDR3 contains 14 residues. Germline V CDR1 and CDR2: SGHTA, FQGNSA. The CDR3, as DNA: TGTGCCAGCAGCTTATCCTTAACTAATGAAAAACTGTTTTTT. Protein product: CASSLSLTNEKLFF. Full variable domain (missing parts from reference TRBV7-2 and TRBJ1-4): GAGVSQSPSNKVTEKGKDVELRCDPISGHTALYWYRQSLGQGLEFLIYFQGNSAPDKSGLPSDRFSAERTGGSVSTLTIQRTQQEDSAVYLCASSLSLTNEKLFFGSGTQLSVL.

V gene TRBV5-1 combines with J gene TRBJ2-7, with 9 bases that match TRBD1. CDR1 and CDR2 from the germline V gene are SGHRS and YFSETQ. V was clipped by 7 bases and J by 4 bases; unmatched bases: 9. There are 14 residues in the CDR3. CDR3 in amino acids: CASQPGQGEYEQYF. In nucleotides, the CDR3 is TGCGCCAGCCAACCGGGACAGGGAGAGTACGAGCAGTACTTC.

The chain employs TRBV7-9 and TRBJ1-1; D gene uncertain. This CDR3 is built from 12 residues. V was shortened by 5 bases and J by 5 bases, with 9 bases between the two germline ends. The germline V gene encodes CDR1 SEHNR and CDR2 FQNEAQ (reference sequence). CDR3 residues: CASSDDGTEAFF. The CDR3 bases are TGTGCCAGCAGCGATGACGGGACTGAAGCTTTCTTT. Variable domain in full (rest from reference TRBV7-9 and TRBJ1-1): DTGVSQNPRHKITKRGQNVTFRCDPISEHNRLYWYRQTLGQGPEFLTYFQNEAQLEKSRLLSDRFSAERPKGSFSTLEIQRTEQGDSAMYLCASSDDGTEAFFGQGTRLTVV.

The chain uses TRBV13 and TRBJ2-6; TRBD1 is a possible D gene (6 bases). Trimming removed 5 bases at V and 0 bases at J, with 11 bases between. The germline CDR1 and CDR2 sequences are PRHDT and FYEKMQ (reference sequence). This CDR3 region has 16 residues. The CDR3 here is CASSQGQNSGANVLTF. The CDR3 nucleotides are TGTGCCAGCAGCCAGGGACAAAACTCTGGGGCCAACGTCCTGACTTTC. The variable domain in full, with the rest retrieved from reference TRBV13 and TRBJ2-6, is AAGVIQSPRHLIKEKRETATLKCYPIPRHDTVYWYQQGPGQDPQFLISFYEKMQSDKGSIPDRFSAQQFSDYHSELNMSSLELGDSALYFCASSQGQNSGANVLTFGAGSRLTVL.

About this clone: Compared with germline, one end of the junction differs, possibly owing to a read error. V is TRBV6-1 and J is TRBJ2-5, with D tentatively TRBD1 (5 bases). Germline lookup yields CDR1 MNHNS and CDR2 SASEGT. The CDR3 totals 13 residues. The CDR3 loop is CASSRGNQETQYF. The CDR3 DNA is TGTGCCAGCAGTAGGGGCAACCAGGAGACCCAGTACTTC.

The J gene is TRBJ1-4, the V gene TRBV30; D unresolved. Germline CDR1 and CDR2: GTSNPN and SVGIG (reference sequence). This CDR3 is 14 amino acids long. Trimming removed 6 bases from V and 4 bases from J, with 15 bases in between. CDR3 nucleotides: TGTGCCTGTTCTTCGACTTTCGGTAATGAAAAACTGTTTTTT. Translated: CACSSTFGNEKLFF.

The chain recombines TRBV5-6 with TRBJ1-2, with no clear D. The germline V and J ends were trimmed by 4 bases and 6 bases, with 16 bases remaining between them. The CDR3 is 14 amino acids. Germline CDR1 SGHDT, CDR2 YYEEEE. The CDR3 spells CASSPRGSGDGYTF. The CDR3 bases are TGTGCCAGCAGCCCGCGTGGTTCCGGTGATGGCTACACCTTC.

This clone was picked up one time. Within the sample, other DNA sequences also encode this same CDR3. The chain has TRBV4-3 and TRBJ1-2, with a possible D match to TRBD1 (6 bases). CDR1 is LGHNA, CDR2 YSLEER, per germline. The CDR3 spans 15 residues. V was shortened by 0 bases and J by 0 bases, with 8 bases between the two germline ends. CDR3 bases: TGCGCCAGCAGCCAAGAAGGGGGATCTAACTATGGCTACACCTTC. The encoded protein is CASSQEGGSNYGYTF.

This chain connects TRBV30 to TRBJ2-3, with 8 bases that match TRBD2. The CDR3 totals 15 residues. Germline V gene sequence: CDR1 GTSNPN, CDR2 SVGIG (reference sequence). Trimming at V came to 3 bases and at J to 5 bases, leaving 10 bases not matched to a gene. This chain's CDR3 is CAWSGVAGKKDTQYF. The DNA for the CDR3 is TGTGCCTGGAGCGGAGTAGCGGGGAAGAAAGATACGCAGTATTTT.

This chain joins TRBV7-2 and TRBJ1-2; 9 bases are a match to TRBD1. Looked up from germline, CDR1 is SGHTA and CDR2 is FQGNSA. This CDR3 has 13 amino acids. The junction had 3 bases not matched to a gene; V was cut back by 5 bases and J by 5 bases. This CDR3 is CASSPGTGYGYTF. In DNA form, the CDR3 reads TGTGCCAGCAGCCCCGGGACAGGGTATGGCTACACCTTC.

The chain employs TRBV11-3 and TRBJ2-2; D is possibly TRBD2 (5 bases). Germline loops: CDR1 SGHNT, CDR2 YENEEA. CDR3 size: 18 residues. The V end was cut by 1 base, the J end by 1 base, with 16 bases between. CDR3 sequence reads: CASSLGSGWEKNTGELFF. DNA for the CDR3: TGTGCCAGCAGCTTAGGGTCGGGTTGGGAGAAGAACACCGGGGAGCTGTTTTTT.

This clone was seen more than once but under ten times. The chain couples TRBV10-3 to TRBJ1-4, with no clear D. The germline gives CDR1 ENHRY, CDR2 SYGVKD. The CDR3 has 14 amino acids. Trimming left V 2 bases short and J 10 bases short, with 14 bases between. The CDR3 DNA sequence: TGTGCCATCAGTGAGCCCGCTACTACGGGAAAACTGTTTTTT. It specifies CAISEPATTGKLFF.

The count of this clone is one. V usage is TRBV27 and J usage is TRBJ1-1; no definite D call. The germline V gene encodes CDR1 MNHEY and CDR2 SMNVEV (reference sequence). Between the trimmed V and J ends, which lost 7 bases and 4 bases, there was a span of 16 bases. The CDR3 contains 14 residues. DNA for the CDR3: TGTGCCAGCACCCGAGGGATTGGGGTCACTGAAGCTTTCTTT. This sequence encodes CASTRGIGVTEAFF.

The chain joins TRBV27 to TRBJ1-6, with 7 positions matching TRBD1. V shed 0 bases, J shed 1 base, and the junction held 9 bases outside the gene matches. Germline V gives CDR1 MNHEY, CDR2 SMNVEV (reference sequence). This CDR3 has 19 amino acids. The CDR3 nucleotides are TGTGCCAGCAGTTTATCCAGACAGGGATATGGTTCCTATAATTCACCCCTCCACTTT. It yields the protein CASSLSRQGYGSYNSPLHF.

The CDR3, as DNA: TGTGCCATCAGTGTCGGCGGGGGGGCCTTGGAGACCCAGTACTTC. Protein: CAISVGGGALETQYF. J is TRBJ2-5 and V is TRBV10-3, with 9 bases matching TRBD2. Trimming removed 4 bases from V and 5 bases from J; junction bases left unmatched: 8. The length of the CDR3 is 15 residues. Germline V lookup: CDR1 ENHRY, CDR2 SYGVKD.